The source of this T cell receptor beta chain is a study of blood T cell repertoires in COVID-19. Study-wide background: Whether acute or convalescent, the COVID-19 samples came from the United States, Italy and Spain. T cells, B-cell-depleted T cells, or PBMCs supplied cDNA or gDNA.

Seattle patients were enrolled during active infection and followed longitudinally. Per the authors' pipeline: Amplification from reference gene primers served as the basis for estimated nucleated cell counts. Assay: immunoSEQ multiplex PCR; the TCRdb copy retains only in-frame clones and omits some. V, J and clone size reflect that table, while D and trimming were determined from the DNA. The sample has about 330,000 clones; approximately 86% are singletons. CDR1 and CDR2 from the germline V gene are LNHDA and SQIVND (reference sequence). The junction had 0 bases not matched to a gene; V was cut back by 5 bases and J by 5 bases. The CDR3 covers 13 residues.

The TCR comes from a man under 40 with COVID-19, enrolled during active disease. The chain employs TRBV19 and TRBJ2-1, with 10 bases fitting TRBD2. The sample consisted of peripheral blood. The CDR3 reads CASSLAGDNEQFF. In DNA form, the CDR3 reads TGTGCCAGTAGTCTAGCGGGGGACAATGAGCAGTTCTTC.